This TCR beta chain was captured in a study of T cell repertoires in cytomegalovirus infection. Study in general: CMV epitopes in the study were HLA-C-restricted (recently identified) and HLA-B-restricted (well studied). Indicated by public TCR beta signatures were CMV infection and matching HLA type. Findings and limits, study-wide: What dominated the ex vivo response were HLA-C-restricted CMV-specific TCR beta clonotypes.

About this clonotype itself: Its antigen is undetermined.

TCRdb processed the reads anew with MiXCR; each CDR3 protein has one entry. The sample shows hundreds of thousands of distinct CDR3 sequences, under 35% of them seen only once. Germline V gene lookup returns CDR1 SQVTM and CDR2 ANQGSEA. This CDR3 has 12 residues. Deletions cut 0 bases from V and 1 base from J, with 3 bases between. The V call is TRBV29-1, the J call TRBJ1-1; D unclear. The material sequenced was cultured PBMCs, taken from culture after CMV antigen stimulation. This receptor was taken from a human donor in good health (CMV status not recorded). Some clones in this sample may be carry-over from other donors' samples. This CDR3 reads CSVEESNTEAFF. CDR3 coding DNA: TGCAGCGTTGAAGAATCGAACACTGAAGCTTTCTTT.